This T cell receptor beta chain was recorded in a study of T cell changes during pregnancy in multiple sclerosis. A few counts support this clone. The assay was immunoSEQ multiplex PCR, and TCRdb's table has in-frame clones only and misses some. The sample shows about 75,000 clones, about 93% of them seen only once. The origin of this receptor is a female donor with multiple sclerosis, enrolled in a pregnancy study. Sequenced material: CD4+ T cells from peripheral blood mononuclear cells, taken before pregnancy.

The CDR3 spells CASRATVYPDEQYF. The CDR3 DNA reads as TGTGCCAGCAGGGCGACAGTTTATCCGGACGAGCAGTACTTC. This chain connects TRBV2 to TRBJ2-7, with D maybe TRBD1 (5 bases). V was cut by 6 bases and J by 5 bases, with 17 bases left in between. CDR1 is SNHLY and CDR2 is FYNNEI in the germline V gene. The CDR3 has 14 residues.